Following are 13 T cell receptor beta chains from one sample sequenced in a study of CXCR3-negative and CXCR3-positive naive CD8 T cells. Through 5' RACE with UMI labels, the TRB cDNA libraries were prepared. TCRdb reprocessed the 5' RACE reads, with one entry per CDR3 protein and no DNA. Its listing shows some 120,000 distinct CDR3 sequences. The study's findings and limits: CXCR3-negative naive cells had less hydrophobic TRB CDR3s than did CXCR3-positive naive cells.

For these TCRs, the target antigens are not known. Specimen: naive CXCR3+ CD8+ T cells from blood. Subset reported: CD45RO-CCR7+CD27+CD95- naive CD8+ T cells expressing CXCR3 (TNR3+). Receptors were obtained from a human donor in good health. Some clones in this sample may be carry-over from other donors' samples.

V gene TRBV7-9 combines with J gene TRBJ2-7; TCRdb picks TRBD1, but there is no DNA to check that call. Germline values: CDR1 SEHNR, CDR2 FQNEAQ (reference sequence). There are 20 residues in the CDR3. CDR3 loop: CASSSAHVRDTITSSYEQYF.

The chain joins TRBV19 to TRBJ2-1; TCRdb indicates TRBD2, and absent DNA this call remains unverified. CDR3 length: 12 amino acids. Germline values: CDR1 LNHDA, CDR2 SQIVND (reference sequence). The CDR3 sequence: CASSIGFREAIF.

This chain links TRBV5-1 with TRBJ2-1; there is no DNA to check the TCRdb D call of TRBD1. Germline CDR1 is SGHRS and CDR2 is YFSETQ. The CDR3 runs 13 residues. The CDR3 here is CASSYDRYNEQFF.

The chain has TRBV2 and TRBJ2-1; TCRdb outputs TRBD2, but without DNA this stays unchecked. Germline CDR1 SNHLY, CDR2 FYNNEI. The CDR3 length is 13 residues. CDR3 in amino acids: CASRLAGGVGQFF.

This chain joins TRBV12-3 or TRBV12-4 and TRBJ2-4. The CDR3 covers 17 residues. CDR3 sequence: CASSDVAQFLAKNIQYF.

CDR3 protein: CSASGLGTQYF. The V gene is TRBV29-1, the J gene TRBJ2-5; TCRdb's assignment of TRBD1 cannot be checked, as there is no DNA. The CDR3 spans 11 residues. In germline, CDR1 is SQVTM, CDR2 ANQGSEA.

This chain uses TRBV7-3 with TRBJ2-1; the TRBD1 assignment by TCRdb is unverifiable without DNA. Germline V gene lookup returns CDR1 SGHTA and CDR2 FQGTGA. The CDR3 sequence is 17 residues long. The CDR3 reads CASSLNSAGGIHNEQFF. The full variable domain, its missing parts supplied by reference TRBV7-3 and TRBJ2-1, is GAGVSQTPSNKVTEKGKYVELRCDPISGHTALYWYRQSLGQGPEFLIYFQGTGAADDSGLPNDRFFAVRPEGSVSTLKIQRTERGDSAVYLCASSLNSAGGIHNEQFFGPGTRLTVL.

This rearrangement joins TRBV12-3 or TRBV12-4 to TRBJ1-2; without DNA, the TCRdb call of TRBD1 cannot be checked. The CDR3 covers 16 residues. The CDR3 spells CASRSDRSFANYGYTF.

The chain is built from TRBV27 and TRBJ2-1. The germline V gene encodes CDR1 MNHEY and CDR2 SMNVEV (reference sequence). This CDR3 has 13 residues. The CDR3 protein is CASSSGPYNEQFF.

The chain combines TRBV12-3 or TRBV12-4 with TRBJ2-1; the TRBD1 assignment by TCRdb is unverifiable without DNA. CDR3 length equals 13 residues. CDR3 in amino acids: CASGTYHRIEQFF.

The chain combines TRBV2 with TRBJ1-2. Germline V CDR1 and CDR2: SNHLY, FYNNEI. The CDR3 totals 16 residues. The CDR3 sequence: CASSEGRGKTVYGYTF.

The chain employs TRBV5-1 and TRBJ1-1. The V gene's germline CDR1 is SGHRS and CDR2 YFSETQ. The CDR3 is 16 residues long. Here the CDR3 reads CASSWANIGGDTEAFF. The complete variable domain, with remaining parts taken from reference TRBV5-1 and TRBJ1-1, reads KAGVTQTPRYLIKTRGQQVTLSCSPISGHRSVSWYQQTPGQGLQFLFEYFSETQRNKGNFPGRFSGRQFSNSRSEMNVSTLELGDSALYLCASSWANIGGDTEAFFGQGTRLTVV.

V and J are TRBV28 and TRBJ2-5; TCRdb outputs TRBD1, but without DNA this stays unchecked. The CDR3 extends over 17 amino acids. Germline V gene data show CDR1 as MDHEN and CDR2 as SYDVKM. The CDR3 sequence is CASSFHWDRGRPETQYF.